The 22 T cell receptor beta chains below were found in one sample sequenced in a study of T cell repertoires in cytomegalovirus infection. For these TCRs, the target antigens are not known. MiXCR, applied by TCRdb to the reads, yields one record per CDR3 protein. The repertoire includes about 830,000 distinct CDR3 sequences, around a third of them detected once, and 9.5% to 15% sits in the top ten. The sequencing used cultured CD8+ T cells from PBMCs, collected from culture after CMV antigen stimulation. These receptors were obtained from a human donor in good health (CMV status not recorded). Some clones in this sample may be carry-over from other donors' samples.

The CDR3 region has the DNA TGTGCCAGCAGCTTAGTAAATCGGGGTCCGGGCTCCTACGAGCAGTACTTC. Translation: CASSLVNRGPGSYEQYF. The V and J genes are TRBV11-1 and TRBJ2-7, with D perhaps TRBD2 (5 bases). The CDR3 extends over 17 amino acids. V was trimmed by 1 base and J by 0 bases, leaving 16 bases between them. In germline, CDR1 is SGHAT, CDR2 FQDESV (reference sequence). The complete variable domain, with remaining parts taken from reference TRBV11-1 and TRBJ2-7, reads EAEVAQSPRYKITEKSQAVAFWCDPISGHATLYWYRQILGQGPELLVQFQDESVVDDSQLPKDRFSAERLKGVDSTLKIQPAELGDSAMYLCASSLVNRGPGSYEQYFGPGTRLTVT.

The genes are TRBV15 and TRBJ1-2; 12 bases agree with TRBD1. Germline CDR1 and CDR2: LNHNV and YYDKDF (reference sequence). The CDR3 contains 13 residues. The V gene end was trimmed by 8 bases and the J gene end by 4 bases; junction bases not matched to a gene: 2. CDR3 region: CATRDRGPYGYTF. CDR3 bases: TGTGCCACCCGGGACAGGGGGCCCTATGGCTACACCTTC. The full variable domain, in which reference TRBV15 and TRBJ1-2 provide the parts outside the CDR3, is DAMVIQNPRYQVTQFGKPVTLSCSQTLNHNVMYWYQQKSSQAPKLLFHYYDKDFNNEADTPDNFQSRRPNTSFCFLDIRSPGLGDTAMYLCATRDRGPYGYTFGSGTRLTVV.

This clonotype has just a few counts. Here the CDR3 DNA reads TGTGCGTCCGGTTGGGGAGGGACTGAAGCTTTCTTT. Translating it yields CASGWGGTEAFF. The chain employs TRBV7-3 and TRBJ1-1; D remains unclear. This CDR3 is built from 12 residues. The V gene's germline CDR1 is SGHTA and CDR2 FQGTGA.

The gene calls are TRBV7-9 and TRBJ2-7; 8 bases map to TRBD1. Germline V gene sequence: CDR1 SEHNR, CDR2 FQNEAQ (reference sequence). Trimming took 7 bases from V and 6 from J; bases not matched to a gene: 2. This CDR3 has 11 amino acids. The chain's CDR3 is CASTTGAEQYF. DNA for the CDR3: TGTGCCAGCACGACAGGGGCCGAGCAGTACTTC. Looking up the rest from reference TRBV7-9 and TRBJ2-7 gives the full variable domain: DTGVSQNPRHKITKRGQNVTFRCDPISEHNRLYWYRQTLGQGPEFLTYFQNEAQLEKSRLLSDRFSAERPKGSFSTLEIQRTEQGDSAMYLCASTTGAEQYFGPGTRLTVT.

This clonotype has a handful of counts. The chain joins TRBV27 to TRBJ2-3; D perhaps matches TRBD2 (5 bases). V lost 3 bases and J 4 bases, leaving 11 bases between the germline ends. The germline V gene has CDR1 MNHEY and CDR2 SMNVEV (reference sequence). The CDR3 length is 14 residues. The CDR3 DNA reads TGTGCCAGCAGTTTCGGTCAGGAGGCAGATACGCAGTATTTT. This sequence encodes CASSFGQEADTQYF.

The table lists this clonotype with a count of one. V gene TRBV27 combines with J gene TRBJ2-1; 7 bases map to TRBD1. With V trimmed by 7 bases and J by 8 bases, 5 bases remained unmatched. The V gene's germline CDR1 is MNHEY and CDR2 SMNVEV (reference sequence). The CDR3 runs to 12 residues. The CDR3 protein is CASIGQVDEQFF. CDR3 bases: TGTGCCAGCATTGGACAGGTCGATGAGCAGTTCTTC.

V usage is TRBV7-4 and J usage is TRBJ1-1; D not resolved. The CDR3 totals 15 residues. CDR1 is SGHVT and CDR2 is SQSDAQ in the germline V gene. Trimming stripped 1 base from V and 1 base from J, with 10 bases between. The CDR3 nucleotides read TGTGCCAGCAGCTTAGTTGCGGGCGAGAACACTGAAGCTTTCTTT. It specifies CASSLVAGENTEAFF.

This clonotype was detected only a few times. At one of its ends the junction is not consistent with the germline gene, which may arise from a read error. The chain is built from TRBV7-7 and TRBJ1-5; D uncertain. Germline-derived CDR1 and CDR2 are SSHAT and FNYEAQ (reference sequence). The CDR3 contains 15 residues. The CDR3 DNA sequence: TGTGCTAGCAGCTTAGGCCCGACGGAAGATCAGCCCCAGCATTTT. Its protein is CASSLGPTEDQPQHF.

This clonotype was seen only a few times. J is TRBJ2-7 and V is TRBV27, with a tentative D call TRBD1 (5 bases). The CDR3 length is 12 residues. V shed 6 bases and J shed 3 bases, with 9 bases lying between them. The germline V gene has CDR1 MNHEY and CDR2 SMNVEV (reference sequence). CDR3 sequence (DNA): TGTGCCAGCAGGGGTACAGGCTACGAGCAGTACGTC. Residues: CASRGTGYEQYV.

The CDR3 coding sequence is TGCGCCAGCAGTGGGTACTCACAGGGGACAGCTTTCTTT. Translating it yields CASSGYSQGTAFF. The rearrangement uses TRBV10-2 and TRBJ1-1; 7 positions match TRBD1. With V trimmed by 4 bases and J by 10 bases, 9 bases remained unmatched. The CDR3 runs to 13 residues. Germline lookup yields CDR1 WSHSY and CDR2 SAAADI.

This clonotype was seen only a few times. The rearrangement uses TRBV7-9 and TRBJ1-6, with 7 bases identical to TRBD1. Germline V CDR1 and CDR2: SEHNR, FQNEAQ (reference sequence). V lost 4 bases and J lost 9; bases outside the gene matches: 9. The CDR3 extends over 15 amino acids. The CDR3 is CASSSERQGLSPLHF. The CDR3 region has the DNA TGTGCCAGCAGCTCGGAGAGACAGGGTCTTTCACCCCTCCACTTT. Full variable domain (remainder filled in from reference TRBV7-9 and TRBJ1-6): DTGVSQNPRHKITKRGQNVTFRCDPISEHNRLYWYRQTLGQGPEFLTYFQNEAQLEKSRLLSDRFSAERPKGSFSTLEIQRTEQGDSAMYLCASSSERQGLSPLHFGNGTRLTVT.

This rearrangement joins TRBV6-4 to TRBJ2-1; D may be TRBD1 (5 bases). This CDR3 spans 16 amino acids. V gave up 0 bases and J gave up 9 bases, with 18 bases separating them. Germline CDR1 is MRHNA and CDR2 is SNTAGT. The CDR3 is CASSDSTGRVLGEQFF. CDR3 DNA: TGTGCCAGCAGTGACTCGACGGGCAGGGTTTTAGGTGAGCAGTTCTTC.

The chain carries TRBV29-1 and TRBJ1-1; maybe TRBD1 (6 bases). Germline V gene lookup returns CDR1 SQVTM and CDR2 ANQGSEA. The CDR3 has 13 amino acids. V lost 7 bases and J 2 bases, leaving 14 bases between the germline ends. CDR3 coding DNA: TGCAGCGCCCCGCAGGGGCCCAACACTGAAGCTTTCTTT. This gives the protein CSAPQGPNTEAFF.

This clonotype has a handful of counts. The chain carries TRBV6-6 and TRBJ2-7; 7 bases map to TRBD2. J was trimmed by 5 bases and V by 8 bases; bases with no gene match: 9. This CDR3 has 13 amino acids. Per the germline V gene, CDR1 is MNHNY and CDR2 is SVGAGI (reference sequence). CDR3 loop: CASSLVGGNEQYV. As DNA, the CDR3 is TGTGCCAGCTCCCTAGTGGGGGGGAACGAGCAGTACGTC.

This clonotype was counted at least ten times. The chain has TRBV7-6 and TRBJ2-3, with a weak D call TRBD1 (6 bases). The V end was cut by 3 bases, the J end by 2 bases, with 12 bases between. Germline CDR1 is SGHVS and CDR2 is FNYEAQ. The CDR3 runs 15 residues. In nucleotides, the CDR3 is TGTGCCAGCAGCTTGAGGGGGTCATACACAGATACGCAGTATTTT. Residues: CASSLRGSYTDTQYF.

Concerning this clonotype: This sequence may be a read error, since a much larger clone differs from it by one base. The V gene is TRBV7-8, the J gene TRBJ1-1, with no clear D. This CDR3 comprises 14 residues. Germline CDR1 SGHVS, CDR2 FQNEAQ. CDR3 in amino acids: CANSLAWLNTEAFF. The DNA for the CDR3 is TGTGCCAACAGCTTAGCGTGGTTGAACACTGAAGCTTTCTTT.

The chain couples TRBV25-1 to TRBJ2-7; D possibly uses TRBD1 or TRBD2 (7 bases each). The CDR3 contains 14 residues. CDR1 and CDR2 (germline): MGHDK, SYGVNS. The ends were cut back, 6 bases at V and 5 bases at J, with 17 bases in the middle. CDR3 region: CASRDKAGGDEQYV. CDR3 sequence (DNA): TGTGCCAGCAGGGATAAGGCAGGGGGGGACGAGCAGTACGTC.

This clonotype appeared many times. The genes are TRBV7-6 and TRBJ1-6; 9 nucleotides agree with TRBD1. Germline V gene sequence: CDR1 SGHVS, CDR2 FNYEAQ. This CDR3 spans 15 amino acids. The J segment lost 10 bases and the V segment lost 5 bases, leaving 9 bases of the junction unmatched. The CDR3 DNA reads as TGTGCCAGCAGCGCCAGGGACAGGGTTGACTCACCCCTCCACTTT. This encodes CASSARDRVDSPLHF.

The rearrangement links TRBV7-9 to TRBJ2-7; 10 bases fit TRBD1. The CDR3 spans 16 residues. Losses at the gene ends were 5 bases for V and 4 bases for J; bases not matched to a gene: 11. Germline lookup yields CDR1 SEHNR and CDR2 FQNEAQ (reference sequence). CDR3 in DNA: TGTGCCAGCAGCATAAGACCCGGGACAGGGGTTTACGAGCAGTACGTC. It specifies CASSIRPGTGVYEQYV.

The gene calls are TRBV2 and TRBJ2-7, with D tentatively TRBD2 (5 bases). The ends were cut back, 6 bases at V and 7 bases at J, with 16 bases in the middle. From germline, CDR1 is SNHLY and CDR2 FYNNEI. CDR3 length: 13 residues. The CDR3 loop reads CASRETTHWEQYF. CDR3 bases: TGTGCCAGCAGGGAGACTACCCACTGGGAGCAGTACTTC. Together with reference TRBV2 and TRBJ2-7, the CDR3 gives the full variable domain: EPEVTQTPSHQVTQMGQEVILRCVPISNHLYFYWYRQILGQKVEFLVSFYNNEISEKSEIFDDQFSVERPDGSNFTLKIRSTKLEDSAMYFCASRETTHWEQYFGPGTRLTVT.

This clonotype has just one count. The CDR3 nucleotides are TGTGCCAGCCGACTTCAGACTTTGATGGGGGGCTACACCTTC. Translated, it gives CASRLQTLMGGYTF. The V gene is TRBV14, the J gene TRBJ1-2; D gene uncertain. The germline V gene has CDR1 SGHDN and CDR2 FVKESK. CDR3 length equals 14 residues. V lost 8 bases and J 8 bases, leaving 21 bases between the germline ends.

The chain has TRBV2 and TRBJ2-7, with D perhaps matching TRBD1 or TRBD2 (6 bases each). V dropped 2 bases and J dropped 4 bases, with 12 bases sitting between them. Germline CDR1 is SNHLY and CDR2 is FYNNEI. The CDR3 has 14 amino acids. CDR3 nucleotide sequence: TGTGCCAGCAGTGAACCGACAGGAGGGTACGAGCAGTACTTC. It codes for CASSEPTGGYEQYF.